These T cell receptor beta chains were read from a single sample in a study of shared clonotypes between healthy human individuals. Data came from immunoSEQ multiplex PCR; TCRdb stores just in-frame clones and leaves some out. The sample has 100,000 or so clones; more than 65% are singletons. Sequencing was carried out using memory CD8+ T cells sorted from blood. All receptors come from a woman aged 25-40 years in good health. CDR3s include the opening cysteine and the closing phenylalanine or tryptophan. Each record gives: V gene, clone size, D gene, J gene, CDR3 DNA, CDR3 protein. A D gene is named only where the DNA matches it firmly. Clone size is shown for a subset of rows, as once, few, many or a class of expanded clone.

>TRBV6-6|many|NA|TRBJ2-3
TGTGCCAGCAGTTGGGCCAGGGGGGGGGCAGATACGCAGTATTTT
CASSWARGGADTQYF
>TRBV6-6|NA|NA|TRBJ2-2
TGTGCCAGCAGAGACGGGGAGCTGTTTTTT
CASRDGELFF
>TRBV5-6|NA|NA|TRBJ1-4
TGTGCCAGCAGACATAGCCTCCGTTCGGCAAAACTGTTTTTT
CASRHSLRSAKLFF
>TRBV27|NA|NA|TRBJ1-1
TGTGCCAGCAGTTCCCCCTTTCGGGGGGCCGTCACTGAAGCTTTCTTT
CASSSPFRGAVTEAFF
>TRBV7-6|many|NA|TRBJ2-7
TGTGCCAGCAGCTTAGTGGCAGGGGCCGACGAGCAGTACTTC
CASSLVAGADEQYF
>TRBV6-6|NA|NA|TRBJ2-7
TGTGCCAGCAGGGACCGGGGTACCTACGAGCAGTACTTC
CASRDRGTYEQYF
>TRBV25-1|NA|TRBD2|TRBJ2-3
TGTGCCAGCAGTGAATATGGGCGGGAGACAGATACGCAGTATTTT
CASSEYGRETDTQYF
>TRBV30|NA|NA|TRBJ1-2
TGTGCCTGGAGTGCCAGTGGCGGCTACACCTTC
CAWSASGGYTF
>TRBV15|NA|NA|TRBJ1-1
TGTGCCACCAGCAGAGATCGGGGCACTATGAACACTGAAGCTTTCTTT
CATSRDRGTMNTEAFF
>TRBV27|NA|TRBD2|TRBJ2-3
TGTGCCAGCGCTCCGGGACTAGCGGGAGGGATCTTCACAGATACGCAGTATTTT
CASAPGLAGGIFTDTQYF
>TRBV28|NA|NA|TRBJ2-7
TGTGCCAGCAATAGCGGATACGAGCAGTACTTC
CASNSGYEQYF
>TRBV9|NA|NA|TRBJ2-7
TGTGCCAGCAGCGACTCCTTAGGGTTCCTCGGGGAGCAGTACTTC
CASSDSLGFLGEQYF
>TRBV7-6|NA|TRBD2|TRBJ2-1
TGTGCCAGCAGCTTGACTAGCGGGTCCGAGAACAATGAGCAGTTCTTC
CASSLTSGSENNEQFF
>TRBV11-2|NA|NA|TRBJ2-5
TGTGCCAGCAGCTTAGGTCTAGCTTGGGAGACCCAGTACTTC
CASSLGLAWETQYF
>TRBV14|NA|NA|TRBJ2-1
TGTGCCAGCAGCCAAGAATACAGGTCCTACAATGAGCAGTTCTTC
CASSQEYRSYNEQFF
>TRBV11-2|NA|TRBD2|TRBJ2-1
TGTGCCAGCAGCTTTTATTCTAGCGGGAGTAGGAATGAGCAGTTCTTC
CASSFYSSGSRNEQFF
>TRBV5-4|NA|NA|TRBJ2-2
TGTGCCAGCAGCTTGGACGGTGGGCGGGCCGGGGAGCTGTTTTTT
CASSLDGGRAGELFF
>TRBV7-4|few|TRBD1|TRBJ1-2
TGTGCCAGCAGCTCCGGACAGGACTATGGCTACACCTTC
CASSSGQDYGYTF
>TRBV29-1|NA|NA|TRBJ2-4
TGCAGCGTGGCCGTGGCAGGACGGAGAAACATTCAGTACTTC
CSVAVAGRRNIQYF
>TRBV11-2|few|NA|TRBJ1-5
TGTGCCAGCAGCTTAGCTCACGGGGACAATCAGCCCCAGCATTTT
CASSLAHGDNQPQHF
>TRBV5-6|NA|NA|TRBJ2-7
TGTGCCAGCAGCTTAGGCCCAGGGTCCCCCATCGAGCAGTACTTC
CASSLGPGSPIEQYF
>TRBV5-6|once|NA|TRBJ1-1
TGTGCCAGCAGCTCCCGGGACATGACTTTAACTGAAGCTTTCTTT
CASSSRDMTLTEAFF
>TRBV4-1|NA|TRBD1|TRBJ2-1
TGCGCCAGCAGCCCGAGGCAGGGGGCAAGCAATGAGCAGTTCTTC
CASSPRQGASNEQFF
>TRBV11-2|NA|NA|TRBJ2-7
TGTGCCAGCAGCTTAGGCGGCCCCTACGAGCAGTACTTC
CASSLGGPYEQYF
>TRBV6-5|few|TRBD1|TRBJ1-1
TGTGCCAGCAGTTACTCTTGGGACAGAGAAGCTTTCTTT
CASSYSWDREAFF
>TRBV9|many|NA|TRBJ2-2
TGTGCCAGCAGCAAGGACTTACCGACCGGGGAGCTGTTTTTT
CASSKDLPTGELFF
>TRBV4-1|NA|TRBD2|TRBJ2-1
TGCGCCAGCAGCCACGATCCGGGAGGGGTTACCACTCACGATGAGCAGTTCTTC
CASSHDPGGVTTHDEQFF
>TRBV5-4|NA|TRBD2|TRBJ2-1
TGTGCCAGCACCCAGGAGCCTAGCGGGAGGGGCTCGGGTGAGCAGTTCTTC
CASTQEPSGRGSGEQFF
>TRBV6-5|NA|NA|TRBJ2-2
TGTGCCAGCAGTTACGTGGGCAGAACCGGGGAGCTGTTTTTT
CASSYVGRTGELFF
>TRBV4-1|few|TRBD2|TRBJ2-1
TGCGCCAGCAGCGGACTAGCGGGAGATACTGAGCAGTTCTTC
CASSGLAGDTEQFF
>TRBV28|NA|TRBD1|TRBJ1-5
TGTGCCAGCCAATTTCCAGGGGGCGTTGGTAATCAGCCCCAGCATTTT
CASQFPGGVGNQPQHF
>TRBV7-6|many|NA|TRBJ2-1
TGTGCCAGCAGCTGGGGACCGAATGAGCAGTTCTTC
CASSWGPNEQFF
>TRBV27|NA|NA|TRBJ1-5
TGTGCCAGCAGTTCGCACAGGGATAATCAGCCCCAGCATTTT
CASSSHRDNQPQHF
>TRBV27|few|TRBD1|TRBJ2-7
TGTGCCAGCAGTCCACGACAGGGGGAGAGCTCCTACGAGCAGTACTTC
CASSPRQGESSYEQYF
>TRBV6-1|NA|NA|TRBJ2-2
TGTGCCAGCGGGGTAGCTGAGAACACCGGGGAGCTGTTTTTT
CASGVAENTGELFF
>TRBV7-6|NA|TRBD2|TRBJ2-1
TGTGCCAGCAGTTTCCGTAGCGGGAGGGCGAGGGTGCGGGCCTCCAATGAGCAGTTCTTC
CASSFRSGRARVRASNEQFF
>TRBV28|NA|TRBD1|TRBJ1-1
TGTGCCAGCAGCCCGGGGACAGCCGGCACTGAAGCTTTCTTT
CASSPGTAGTEAFF
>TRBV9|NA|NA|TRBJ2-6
TGTGCCAGCAGCGGGGGGTCTGGGGACCCTGTTAGATCCGGGGCCAACGTCCTGACTTTC
CASSGGSGDPVRSGANVLTF
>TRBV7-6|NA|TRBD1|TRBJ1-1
TGTGCCAGCAGTGACAGGGGGCACACTGAAGCTTTCTTT
CASSDRGHTEAFF
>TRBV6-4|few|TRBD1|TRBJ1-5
TGTGCCAGCAGCATCTTCCTCGACCGGGACAGGGATCAGCCCCAGCATTTT
CASSIFLDRDRDQPQHF
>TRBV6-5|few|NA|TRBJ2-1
TGTGCCAGCAGTTACTCGGGAGAAGCCAATGAGCAGTTCTTC
CASSYSGEANEQFF
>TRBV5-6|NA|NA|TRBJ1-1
TGTGCCAGCAGCTTGGCGGCAGGGCGGACTGAAGCTTTCTTT
CASSLAAGRTEAFF
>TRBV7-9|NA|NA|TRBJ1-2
TGTGCCAGCAGCCCCCGGACTGGATTTAACTATGGCTACACCTTC
CASSPRTGFNYGYTF
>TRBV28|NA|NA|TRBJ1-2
TGTGCCAGCAGTACAATCAGGGATGGCTACACCTTC
CASSTIRDGYTF
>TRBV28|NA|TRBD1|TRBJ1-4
TGTGCCAGCAGTTTATGGACCCCGGGACAGGGTTCTGAAAAACTGTTTTTT
CASSLWTPGQGSEKLFF
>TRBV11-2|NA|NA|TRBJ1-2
TGTGCCAGCAGTCCCGAGCGGGTCTACTATGGCTACACCTTC
CASSPERVYYGYTF
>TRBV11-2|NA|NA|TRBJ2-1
TGTGCCAGCACCCTAGGTTGGGGGGACAATGAGCAGTTCTTC
CASTLGWGDNEQFF
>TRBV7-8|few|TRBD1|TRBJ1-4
TGTGCCAGCAGCTCCGACAGGGGATTTGAAAAACTGTTTTTT
CASSSDRGFEKLFF
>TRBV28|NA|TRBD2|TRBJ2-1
TGTGCCAGCAGTAATCCGGGACTAGCGGGAGTAGGAAATGAGCAGTTCTTC
CASSNPGLAGVGNEQFF
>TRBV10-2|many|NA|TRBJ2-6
TGCGCCAGCAGTGACGGGGGAGGTTCTGGGGCCAACGTCCTGACTTTC
CASSDGGGSGANVLTF
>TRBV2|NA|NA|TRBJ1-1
TGTGCCAGCAGTGTGCGAAACTTTGAAGCTTTCTTT
CASSVRNFEAFF
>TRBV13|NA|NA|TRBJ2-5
TGTGCCAGCAGCTATTGGAGGGAGTGGCGCCAAGAGACCCAGTACTTC
CASSYWREWRQETQYF
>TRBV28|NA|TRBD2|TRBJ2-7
TGTGCCAGCTGCCACGGGGGGCTAGCGGGACTGGGATACGAGCAGTACTTC
CASCHGGLAGLGYEQYF
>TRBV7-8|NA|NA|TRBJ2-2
TGTGCCAGCAGCTTAGAGTCGAGTCTAGCCATAACCGGGGAGCTGTTTTTT
CASSLESSLAITGELFF
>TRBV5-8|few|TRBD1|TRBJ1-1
TGTGCCAGCAGCTCGGGACAGGGGCAGTTAATGAACACTGAAGCTTTCTTT
CASSSGQGQLMNTEAFF
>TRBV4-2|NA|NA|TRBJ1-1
TGTGCCAGCAGCCGACAGGATTACACTGAAGCTTTCTTT
CASSRQDYTEAFF
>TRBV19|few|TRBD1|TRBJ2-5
TGTGCCACACAATTCGGGACAGGGGGCATGGAGACCCAGTACTTC
CATQFGTGGMETQYF